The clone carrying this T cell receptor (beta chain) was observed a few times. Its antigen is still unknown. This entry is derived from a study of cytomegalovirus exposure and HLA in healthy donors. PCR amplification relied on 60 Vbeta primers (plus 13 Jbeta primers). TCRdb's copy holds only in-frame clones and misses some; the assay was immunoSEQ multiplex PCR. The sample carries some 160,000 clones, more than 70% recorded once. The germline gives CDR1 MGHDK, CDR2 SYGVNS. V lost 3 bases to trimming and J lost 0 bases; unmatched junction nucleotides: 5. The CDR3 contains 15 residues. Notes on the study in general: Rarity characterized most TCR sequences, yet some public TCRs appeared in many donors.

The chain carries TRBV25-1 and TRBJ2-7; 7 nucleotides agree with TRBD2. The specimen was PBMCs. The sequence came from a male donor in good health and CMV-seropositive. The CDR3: CASSDWASGSYEQYF. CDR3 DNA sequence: TGTGCCAGCAGTGATTGGGCTAGCGGCTCCTACGAGCAGTACTTC.